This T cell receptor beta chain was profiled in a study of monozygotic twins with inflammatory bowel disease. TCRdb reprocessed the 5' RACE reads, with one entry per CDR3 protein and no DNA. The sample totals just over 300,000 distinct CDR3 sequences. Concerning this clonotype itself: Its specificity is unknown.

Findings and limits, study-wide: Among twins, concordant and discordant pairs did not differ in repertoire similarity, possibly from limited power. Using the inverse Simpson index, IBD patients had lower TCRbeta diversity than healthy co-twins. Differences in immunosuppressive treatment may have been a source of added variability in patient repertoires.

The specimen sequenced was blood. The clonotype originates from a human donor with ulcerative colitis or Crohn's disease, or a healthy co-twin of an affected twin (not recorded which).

CDR3 residues: CAWSVLGRGASGYTF. This chain connects TRBV30 to TRBJ1-2; TCRdb's D gene call, TRBD1, goes unchecked for lack of DNA. CDR1 and CDR2 from the germline V gene are GTSNPN and SVGIG (reference sequence). CDR3 length: 15 residues.